These T cell receptor beta chains were read from a single sample in a study of T cell responses to AZD1222 COVID-19 vaccine. This table comes from immunoSEQ multiplex PCR, and its TCRdb copy is limited to in-frame clones, with some not included. Of fewer than 200,000 clones listed, 85% to 90% are singletons. Source: peripheral blood, taken 28 days after the second AZD1222 dose. The receptors shown here come from an adult who received the AZD1222 COVID-19 vaccine. Each CDR3 is given with its conserved first and last residue. Fields, in order: clone size, V gene, D gene, J gene, CDR3 DNA, CDR3 protein. The D gene is left open where the match is weak. Clone size is not always given. Where it is, it says once, few, many or a class for expanded clones.

NA	TRBV10-3	TRBD2	TRBJ2-1	TGTGCCATCAGTGATAGCGGGGGGGTGGATGAGCAGTTCTTC	CAISDSGGVDEQFF
once	TRBV6-5	NA	TRBJ1-5	TGTGCCAGCAGAGGGGCGGACAATCAGCCCCAGCATTTT	CASRGADNQPQHF
NA	TRBV6-5	NA	TRBJ1-2	TGTGCCAGCAGCACCGGTCCAAGGGGGGTCAATGGCTACACCTTC	CASSTGPRGVNGYTF
NA	TRBV3-1/TRBV3-2	TRBD2	TRBJ2-7	TGTGCCAGCAGCCAAGACCTAGCGGGGGGGCGCGAGCAGTACTTC	CASSQDLAGGREQYF
few	TRBV3-1/TRBV3-2	NA	TRBJ2-6	TGTGCCAGCAGCCAAGGTCGGGGGGCCGGGGCCAACGTCCTGACTTTC	CASSQGRGAGANVLTF
NA	TRBV30	TRBD1	TRBJ1-5	TGTGCCTGGAGTGAAGGGACAGGGGCCTGGTGGCCCCAGCATTTT	CAWSEGTGAWWPQHF
NA	TRBV28	TRBD1	TRBJ1-1	TGTGCCAGCAGTCTTATTTTGACAGGGGGCGTCATTTCTATGAACACTGAAGCTTTCTTT	CASSLILTGGVISMNTEAFF
NA	TRBV5-4	TRBD1	TRBJ1-1	TGTGCCAGCAGCTCCGGACAGGGGGCTTACACTGAAGCTTTCTTT	CASSSGQGAYTEAFF
NA	TRBV30	NA	TRBJ2-2	TGTGCCTGGTCCAGTGGCGGGGGCGCGGGCGGGGAGCTGTTTTTT	CAWSSGGGAGGELFF
NA	TRBV18	TRBD1	TRBJ1-5	TGTGCCAGCACCATTGTGGGACAGGGATTAGGACAGCCCCAGCATTTT	CASTIVGQGLGQPQHF
NA	TRBV20-1	NA	TRBJ2-5	TGCAGTGCCGAAGATCAAGAGACCCAGTACTTC	CSAEDQETQYF
few	TRBV19	TRBD1	TRBJ1-5	TGTGCCAGTAGTTACGACAGGGAGGTAGGTCAGCCCCAGCATTTT	CASSYDREVGQPQHF
NA	TRBV9	NA	TRBJ1-2	TGTGCCAGCAGCGCCCAGATGAAGGGAGGCGGCTACACCTTC	CASSAQMKGGGYTF
few	TRBV18	NA	TRBJ1-2	TGTGCCAGCTCACCCGCAGGGATAGACTATGGCTACACCTTC	CASSPAGIDYGYTF
NA	TRBV7-2	NA	TRBJ2-3	TGTGCCAGCAGCTTAGGGCCCATTAGCACAGATACGCAGTATTTT	CASSLGPISTDTQYF
NA	TRBV19	NA	TRBJ2-2	TGTGCCAGTAGTATAGCTGTGTCATCGGCCGGGGAGCTGTTTTTT	CASSIAVSSAGELFF
NA	TRBV6-6	NA	TRBJ2-5	TGTGCCAGCAGCCCCGGACGGCACCAAGAGACCCAGTACTTC	CASSPGRHQETQYF
NA	TRBV4-2	NA	TRBJ1-1	TGTGCCAGCAGCCATCGAGGGCCAGGAAGAGGTGAAGCTTTCTTT	CASSHRGPGRGEAFF
NA	TRBV9	NA	TRBJ1-2	TGTGCCAGCAACCTTGTGGAGGGGAATGGCTACACCTTC	CASNLVEGNGYTF
NA	TRBV7-8	TRBD1	TRBJ1-6	TGTGCCAGCAGGGGCTATAGGCGAGGGACAGTTTATAATTCACCCCTCCACTTT	CASRGYRRGTVYNSPLHF
NA	TRBV10-3	NA	TRBJ2-1	TGTGCCATCAGTGAACCATTTTACAATGAGCAGTTCTTC	CAISEPFYNEQFF
NA	TRBV7-8	TRBD1	TRBJ1-2	TGTGCCAGCAGCCCGAAACGGGACAGCGTCTATGGCTACACCTTC	CASSPKRDSVYGYTF
NA	TRBV30	NA	TRBJ1-4	TGTGCCCTACACAGGGTTAATGAAAAACTGTTTTTT	CALHRVNEKLFF
NA	TRBV18	NA	TRBJ1-1	TGTGCCAGCTCACCAGGGGACGTTGAAGCTTTCTTT	CASSPGDVEAFF
NA	TRBV25-1	TRBD1	TRBJ1-2	TGTGCCAGCAGTGAAATGGGGGGTTGGCAGGGGGCAAACTATGGCTACACCTTC	CASSEMGGWQGANYGYTF
NA	TRBV5-1	NA	TRBJ1-1	TGCGCCAGCAGCTCTGTGGACAGAATGAACACTGAAGCTTTCTTT	CASSSVDRMNTEAFF